Detailed here is one T cell receptor (beta chain). Participant ages covered about 18 to 89 years across about 22 US areas. Two negative PCRs, clearance, or symptom resolution characterized the recovered Cohort 3 donors. Data came from immunoSEQ multiplex PCR; TCRdb stores just in-frame clones and leaves some out. The table includes 150,000 to 200,000 clones, roughly 82% detected once. This entry is derived from a study of blood T cell repertoires in COVID-19. Study-level background: The origin of the acute and convalescent COVID-19 samples was the United States, Italy and Spain. From T cells, B-cell-depleted T cells, or PBMCs came the material, which was cDNA or gDNA.

CDR1 is MNHEY and CDR2 is SVGAGI in the germline V gene. CDR3 length equals 14 residues. V lost 6 bases and J lost 6, with 16 bases in between. The sequenced material came from PBMCs or T cells enriched from blood (not recorded which). This TCR was recovered from a man aged 50-60 years who had recovered from COVID-19. J is TRBJ2-3 and V is TRBV6-5; D unresolved. The CDR3 region is CASSSSPIVDTQYF. CDR3 DNA sequence: TGTGCCAGCAGCTCCTCCCCTATTGTTGATACGCAGTATTTT.